The present T cell receptor (beta chain) was sequenced within a study of blood T cell repertoires in COVID-19. Study-level information: Sources were T cells, B-cell-depleted T cells, or PBMCs; the material itself was cDNA or gDNA.

Profiled with immunoSEQ multiplex PCR; TCRdb holds only in-frame clones, not every one. The sample has more than 70,000 clones; 88% are singletons. This clonotype originated in a man aged 45-60 years with active COVID-19. Input material: peripheral blood.

The CDR3 DNA sequence: TGTGCCAGCAGTTTCCCTTCGGACTGGCCCAACACCGGGGAGCTGTTTTTT. Protein product: CASSFPSDWPNTGELFF. This chain connects TRBV27 to TRBJ2-2; possibly TRBD2 for D (5 bases). Germline CDR1 MNHEY, CDR2 SMNVEV (reference sequence). Between the trimmed V and J ends, which lost 3 bases and 2 bases, there was a span of 16 bases. This CDR3 region has 17 residues.